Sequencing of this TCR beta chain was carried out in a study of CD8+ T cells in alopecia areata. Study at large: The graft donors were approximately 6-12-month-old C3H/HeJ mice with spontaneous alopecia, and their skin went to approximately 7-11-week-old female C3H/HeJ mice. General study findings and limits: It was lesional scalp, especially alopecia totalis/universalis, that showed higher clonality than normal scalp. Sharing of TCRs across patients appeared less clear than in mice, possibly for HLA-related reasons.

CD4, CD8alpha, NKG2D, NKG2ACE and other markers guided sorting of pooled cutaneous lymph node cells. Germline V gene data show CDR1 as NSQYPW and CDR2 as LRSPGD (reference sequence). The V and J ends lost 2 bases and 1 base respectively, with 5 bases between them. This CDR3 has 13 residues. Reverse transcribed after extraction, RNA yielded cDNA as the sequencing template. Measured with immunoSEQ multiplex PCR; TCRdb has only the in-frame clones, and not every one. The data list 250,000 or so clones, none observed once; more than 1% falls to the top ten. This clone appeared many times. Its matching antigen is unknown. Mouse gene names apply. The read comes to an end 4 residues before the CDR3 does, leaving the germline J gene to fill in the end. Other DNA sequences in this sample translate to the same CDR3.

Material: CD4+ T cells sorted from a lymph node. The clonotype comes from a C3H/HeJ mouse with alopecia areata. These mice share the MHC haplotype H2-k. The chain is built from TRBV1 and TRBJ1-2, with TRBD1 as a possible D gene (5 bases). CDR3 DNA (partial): TGCACCTGCAGTGCAACAGGAAACTCC. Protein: CTCSATGNS. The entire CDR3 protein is CTCSATGNSDYTF.